The 21 T cell receptor beta chains listed next were all sequenced from one sample in a study of shared clonotypes between healthy human individuals. Sequenced by immunoSEQ multiplex PCR; TCRdb stores in-frame clones only, minus some. This sample has under 850,000 clones, with about 92% found just once. Positive CCR7 selection of CD45RO-negative cells yielded the naive CD8 cells, and terminally differentiated effector memory CD45RA+ cells were excluded. The sequenced sample consisted of naive CD8+ T cells sorted from blood. All receptors derive from a man between 25 and 39 years old in good health.

The J gene is TRBJ2-5, the V gene TRBV5-4; weak D call: TRBD1 (6 bases). V lost 8 bases and J 0 bases, leaving 14 bases between the germline ends. This CDR3 spans 14 amino acids. CDR1 is SGHNT, CDR2 YYREEE, per germline (reference sequence). CDR3 nucleotide sequence: TGTGCCAGTCACGTGGGACAACACCAAGAGACCCAGTACTTC. Translated: CASHVGQHQETQYF.

The chain has TRBV11-2 and TRBJ2-5; D not certain. Germline V gene data show CDR1 as SGHAT and CDR2 as FQNNGV. This CDR3 has 16 amino acids. Trimming stripped 2 bases from V and 4 bases from J, with 17 bases between. The CDR3 region is CASSLQLSAQVETQYF. CDR3 DNA: TGTGCCAGCAGCTTACAACTAAGCGCCCAGGTAGAGACCCAGTACTTC.

In its sample, this clone was seen a few times. The V call is TRBV6-6, the J call TRBJ1-4; D is unclear. V was clipped by 11 bases and J by 8 bases, with 15 bases between them. This CDR3 is built from 12 residues. Per the germline V gene, CDR1 is MNHNY and CDR2 is SVGAGI (reference sequence). The CDR3 loop is CAAQSLKEKLFF. In nucleotides, the CDR3 is TGTGCCGCCCAGAGCCTTAAGGAAAAACTGTTTTTT.

In nucleotides, the CDR3 is TGTGCCAGCAGCATCTACACCGGGACTAGCCGCTACGAGCAGTACTTC. Protein sequence: CASSIYTGTSRYEQYF. The chain couples TRBV13 to TRBJ2-7; 9 nucleotides agree with TRBD2. Trimming cost V 5 bases and J 3 bases; bases outside gene matches: 11. The germline V gene has CDR1 PRHDT and CDR2 FYEKMQ (reference sequence). The CDR3 runs 16 residues. The variable domain in full, with the rest retrieved from reference TRBV13 and TRBJ2-7, is AAGVIQSPRHLIKEKRETATLKCYPIPRHDTVYWYQQGPGQDPQFLISFYEKMQSDKGSIPDRFSAQQFSDYHSELNMSSLELGDSALYFCASSIYTGTSRYEQYFGPGTRLTVT.

The chain is built from TRBV15 and TRBJ2-1, with 9 bases identical to TRBD2. In germline, CDR1 is LNHNV, CDR2 YYDKDF (reference sequence). The CDR3 length is 14 residues. V lost 8 bases, J lost 5 bases, and 7 bases stayed unmatched. CDR3 nucleotides: TGTGCCACCGCAGAGCGGGAGGATAACAATGAGCAGTTCTTC. Its translation: CATAEREDNNEQFF.

The CDR3 sequence is CASLETGNYNEQFF. The CDR3 DNA follows: TGTGCCAGCTTGGAGACAGGGAATTACAATGAGCAGTTCTTC. This chain joins TRBV28 and TRBJ2-1; 7 positions agree with TRBD1. V lost 8 bases and J lost 4; bases outside the gene matches: 8. Germline CDR1 and CDR2: MDHEN and SYDVKM. The CDR3 has 14 amino acids.

This clone appeared a single time. The gene calls are TRBV27 and TRBJ2-7; possible D gene TRBD2, 5 bases. V lost 8 bases and J lost 1, with 15 bases in between. In germline, CDR1 is MNHEY, CDR2 SMNVEV (reference sequence). The CDR3 has 14 residues. In DNA form, the CDR3 reads TGTGCCAGCGCTGAGGGTAGTCGGTCCTACGAGCAGTACTTC. Its protein product is CASAEGSRSYEQYF.

In its sample, this clone was seen a few times. V gene TRBV27 combines with J gene TRBJ2-7; D possibly uses TRBD1 or TRBD2 (5 bases each). V gave up 4 bases and J gave up 7 bases, with 11 bases separating them. CDR3 length equals 12 residues. The germline V gene encodes CDR1 MNHEY and CDR2 SMNVEV (reference sequence). CDR3 sequence (DNA): TGTGCCAGCAGTTCCCTCGAGGGGGAGCAGTACTTC. The encoded protein is CASSSLEGEQYF.

This chain uses TRBV11-3 with TRBJ2-7; TRBD2 is a possible D gene (5 bases). Germline loops: CDR1 SGHNT, CDR2 YENEEA. The CDR3 contains 13 residues. V lost 5 bases, J lost 1 base, and 9 bases lay in between. The CDR3 loop reads CASSPSGSYEQYF. The CDR3 nucleotides read TGTGCCAGCAGCCCAAGCGGATCCTACGAGCAGTACTTC.

This chain connects TRBV27 to TRBJ2-7; D not certain. The germline V gene has CDR1 MNHEY and CDR2 SMNVEV (reference sequence). V lost 0 bases and J 2 bases, leaving 11 bases between the germline ends. The CDR3 length is 15 residues. In DNA, the CDR3 is TGTGCCAGCAGTTTATCGATGGGGTCTCCCTACGAGCAGTACTTC. It yields the protein CASSLSMGSPYEQYF.

CDR3: CACSSVSSYEQYF. CDR3 DNA: TGTGCCTGTTCTAGCGTGAGCTCCTACGAGCAGTACTTC. This chain uses TRBV30 with TRBJ2-7; perhaps TRBD2 as D (6 bases). The CDR3 length is 13 residues. Trimming left V 6 bases short and J 0 bases short, with 12 bases between. The germline V gene encodes CDR1 GTSNPN and CDR2 SVGIG (reference sequence).

V is TRBV5-6 and J is TRBJ2-7, with 12 bases lining up with TRBD2. V lost 4 bases and J lost 3; bases outside the gene matches: 11. The CDR3 has 17 residues. Germline loops: CDR1 SGHDT, CDR2 YYEEEE. CDR3: CASSPTSGRRPGYEQYF. The CDR3, as DNA: TGTGCCAGCAGCCCGACTAGCGGGAGAAGGCCAGGCTACGAGCAGTACTTC.

This rearrangement joins TRBV7-9 to TRBJ1-1, with no clear D. This CDR3 has 14 residues. Germline V CDR1 and CDR2: SEHNR, FQNEAQ (reference sequence). Trimming took off 1 base at V and 1 base at J, with 7 bases between the two ends. The CDR3 region is CASSLDRKNTEAFF. In nucleotides, the CDR3 is TGTGCCAGCAGCTTAGACAGAAAGAACACTGAAGCTTTCTTT.

This clone is a singleton in its sample. Other nucleotide sequences in the sample specify the same CDR3. The genes are TRBV5-1 and TRBJ2-7; D not resolved. The CDR3 spans 13 residues. V gave up 3 bases and J gave up 0 bases, with 7 bases separating them. The germline V gene encodes CDR1 SGHRS and CDR2 YFSETQ. CDR3 bases: TGCGCCAGCAGCTCAGAAAGCTCCTACGAGCAGTACTTC. Its translation: CASSSESSYEQYF.

The genes are TRBV4-1 and TRBJ2-7; 12 bases agree with TRBD2. Germline lookup yields CDR1 MGHRA and CDR2 YSYEKL. The V gene end was trimmed by 1 base and the J gene end by 6 bases; junction bases not matched to a gene: 7. CDR3 size: 16 residues. The CDR3 region has the DNA TGCGCCAGCAGCCAAGTTCTAGCGGGAGGGCCGGCCGAGCAGTACTTC. It encodes CASSQVLAGGPAEQYF.

Only one count was recorded for this clone. J is TRBJ2-3 and V is TRBV27; 7 nucleotides line up with TRBD2. CDR1 is MNHEY and CDR2 is SMNVEV in the germline V gene (reference sequence). V dropped 3 bases and J dropped 6; count of bases not matched to a gene: 6. This CDR3 spans 14 amino acids. CDR3: CASSFSPSGDTQYF. CDR3 nucleotide sequence: TGTGCCAGCAGTTTCTCGCCTAGCGGTGATACGCAGTATTTT.

The J gene is TRBJ2-5, the V gene TRBV6-1; D assignment may be TRBD1 or TRBD2 (6 bases each). Trimming took off 6 bases at V and 4 bases at J, with 15 bases between the two ends. The CDR3 extends over 14 amino acids. The germline CDR1 and CDR2 sequences are MNHNS and SASEGT. CDR3 coding DNA: TGTGCCAGCAGCCCTAGGAGGGGGGCAGAGACCCAGTACTTC. The encoded protein is CASSPRRGAETQYF.

Comment on this clone: The same CDR3 also results from other DNA sequences found in this sample. J is TRBJ2-7 and V is TRBV27; D not resolved. This CDR3 has 11 residues. Trimming pared 4 bases from V and 4 bases from J, leaving 5 bases between. CDR1 is MNHEY, CDR2 SMNVEV, per germline (reference sequence). CDR3 sequence (DNA): TGTGCCAGCAGTTCTAGTTACGAGCAGTACTTC. Amino acids: CASSSSYEQYF.

The V gene is TRBV27, the J gene TRBJ2-7; no definite D call. Germline-derived CDR1 and CDR2 are MNHEY and SMNVEV (reference sequence). This CDR3 spans 12 amino acids. V lost 4 bases and J lost 4, with 8 bases in between. The CDR3 DNA sequence: TGTGCCAGCAGTTCTAACCGGTACGAGCAGTACTTC. This gives the protein CASSSNRYEQYF.

V usage is TRBV29-1 and J usage is TRBJ2-7, with 9 bases that match TRBD2. Germline V gene data show CDR1 as SQVTM and CDR2 as ANQGSEA. The V segment lost 2 bases and the J segment 3 bases; nucleotides outside the gene matches: 17. CDR3 length: 18 residues. The DNA for the CDR3 is TGCAGCGTTGAAATCCCCCCCTTAGCGGGAGAGGAGAGCTACGAGCAGTACTTC. Protein: CSVEIPPLAGEESYEQYF.

This chain links TRBV9 with TRBJ2-1; no clear D gene. CDR3 length: 18 amino acids. CDR1 and CDR2 from the germline V gene are SGDLS and YYNGEE. V lost 2 bases, J lost 2 bases, and 20 bases lay in between. CDR3 coding DNA: TGTGCCAGCAGCGTGGGCGCCCCGGGTAGCCCAACCTACAATGAGCAGTTCTTC. Its protein is CASSVGAPGSPTYNEQFF.